The T cell receptor (beta chain) described here comes from a study of control samples from healthy donors and cancer patients. CDR3 length equals 14 residues. With 5 bases removed from V and 0 bases from J, the gap between germline ends came to 9 bases. Germline V gene data show CDR1 as SGHTA and CDR2 as FQGNSA. Produced via immunoSEQ multiplex PCR; TCRdb's table is partial and in-frame only. The table includes 90,000 to 140,000 clones, 83% detected once. The sequence was collected from a woman aged 45-60 years in good health. Sequenced: blood. This sequence joins TRBV7-2 and TRBJ2-3, with D possibly being TRBD2 (5 bases). The CDR3 DNA reads TGTGCCAGCAGCGAACTAGGAAGCACAGATACGCAGTATTTT. As protein: CASSELGSTDTQYF.